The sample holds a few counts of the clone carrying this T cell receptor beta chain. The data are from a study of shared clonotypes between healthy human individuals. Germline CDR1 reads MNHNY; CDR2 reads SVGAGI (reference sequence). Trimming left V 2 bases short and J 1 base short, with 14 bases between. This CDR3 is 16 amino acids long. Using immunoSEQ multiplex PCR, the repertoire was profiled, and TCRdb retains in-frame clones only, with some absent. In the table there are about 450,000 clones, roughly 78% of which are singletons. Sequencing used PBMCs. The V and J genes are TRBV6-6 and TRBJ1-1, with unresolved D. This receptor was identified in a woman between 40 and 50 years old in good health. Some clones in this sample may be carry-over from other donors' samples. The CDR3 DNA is TGTGCCAGCAGTTACCTGTCGCGAGGGAGGAACACTGAAGCTTTCTTT. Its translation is CASSYLSRGRNTEAFF.